These 25 T cell receptor beta chains were sequenced from one sample in a study of blood T cell repertoires in COVID-19. Clones were sequenced by immunoSEQ multiplex PCR, and TCRdb holds only the in-frame ones, with some missing. This table has approximately 210,000 clones, about 91% appearing once. The material sequenced was PBMCs or T cells enriched from blood (not recorded which). The receptors were sampled from a woman aged 50 to 65 with acute COVID-19.

The rearrangement links TRBV27 to TRBJ1-4, with D unclear. V lost 5 bases and J lost 0, with 10 bases in between. The V gene's germline CDR1 is MNHEY and CDR2 SMNVEV (reference sequence). The CDR3 runs 15 residues. The CDR3 nucleotides are TGTGCCAGCAGTCTGATGGGCGCAACTAATGAAAAACTGTTTTTT. Translating it yields CASSLMGATNEKLFF.

This clone was observed a single time. The rearrangement uses TRBV28 and TRBJ1-6; possible D gene TRBD1, 5 bases. V was pared by 11 bases and J by 0 bases, with 11 bases between. The germline V gene encodes CDR1 MDHEN and CDR2 SYDVKM. The CDR3 consists of 14 residues. CDR3 sequence: CAYRGSSYNSPLHF. The CDR3, as DNA: TGTGCCTACCGGGGGAGCTCCTATAATTCACCCCTCCACTTT.

This clone was counted between two and nine times. This chain links TRBV3-1 (or the pseudogene TRBV3-2) with TRBJ2-3, with 8 nucleotides matching TRBD2. Germline-derived CDR1 and CDR2 are LGHDT and YNNKEL (reference sequence). The junction had 11 bases not matched to a gene; V was cut back by 1 base and J by 8 bases. The length of the CDR3 is 16 residues. In DNA form, the CDR3 reads TGTGCCAGCAGCCAAGTCCCACGAGCGGGAGCAGGTACGCAGTATTTT. This codes for CASSQVPRAGAGTQYF.

This chain connects TRBV20-1 to TRBJ1-2, with D uncertain. Between the trimmed V and J ends, which lost 3 bases and 2 bases, there was a span of 10 bases. Germline V gene sequence: CDR1 DFQATT, CDR2 SNEGSKA (reference sequence). The CDR3 consists of 13 residues. In DNA, the CDR3 is TGCAGTGCTAGTCACTATTTAAACTATGGCTACACCTTC. Its translation: CSASHYLNYGYTF.

The chain uses TRBV19 and TRBJ1-6; 9 bases are shared with TRBD1. The CDR3 extends over 14 amino acids. Germline CDR1 and CDR2: LNHDA and SQIVND (reference sequence). The V and J ends lost 3 bases and 7 bases, in that order; junction bases with no gene match: 1. The CDR3 reads CASSIGTGNSPLHF. The CDR3 DNA is TGTGCCAGTAGTATTGGGACAGGGAATTCACCCCTCCACTTT.

This clone came up a few times. The chain links TRBV30 to TRBJ1-2; 9 bases are a match to TRBD1. The germline V gene encodes CDR1 GTSNPN and CDR2 SVGIG (reference sequence). V was clipped by 3 bases and J by 7 bases; unmatched bases: 6. The CDR3 loop spans 13 amino acids. CDR3 in amino acids: CAWRLTGGGGYTF. CDR3 bases: TGTGCCTGGAGGCTAACAGGGGGCGGTGGCTACACCTTC.

V usage is TRBV5-4 and J usage is TRBJ2-7; 7 positions match TRBD2. V shed 1 base and J 0 bases; nucleotides not matched to a gene: 4. The CDR3 loop spans 15 amino acids. Germline V CDR1 and CDR2: SGHNT, YYREEE (reference sequence). The DNA for the CDR3 is TGTGCCAGCAGCTTGTCCAGCGGGATCTCCTACGAGCAGTACTTC. Encoded protein: CASSLSSGISYEQYF.

This chain joins TRBV28 and TRBJ1-1; D perhaps matches TRBD1 (6 bases). The ends were cut back, 5 bases at V and 1 base at J, with 14 bases in the middle. Per germline, CDR1 MDHEN and CDR2 SYDVKM. The CDR3 contains 15 residues. The DNA for the CDR3 is TGTGCCAGCAGTCCGAGGGGGAAACCGAACACTGAAGCTTTCTTT. Residues: CASSPRGKPNTEAFF.

The V gene is TRBV6-5, the J gene TRBJ1-1, with 9 bases that match TRBD1. The V segment lost 6 bases and the J segment 2 bases; nucleotides outside the gene matches: 7. This CDR3 has 15 residues. CDR1 and CDR2 from the germline V gene are MNHEY and SVGAGI. DNA of the CDR3: TGTGCCAGCAGGGACTGGACAGGGGAAAACACTGAAGCTTTCTTT. This translates into CASRDWTGENTEAFF.

This sequence joins TRBV4-1 and TRBJ2-3; TRBD2 aligns across 8 bases. CDR1 and CDR2 (germline): MGHRA, YSYEKL. V dropped 0 bases and J dropped 6; count of bases not matched to a gene: 5. CDR3 length: 15 amino acids. The CDR3 DNA is TGCGCCAGCAGCCAAGATGGGACTAGAGGGGATACGCAGTATTTT. Translated: CASSQDGTRGDTQYF.

The chain couples TRBV5-4 to TRBJ2-7; the D gene is possibly TRBD1 (5 bases). The CDR3 sequence is 11 residues long. The V gene's germline CDR1 is SGHNT and CDR2 YYREEE (reference sequence). V lost 3 bases to trimming and J lost 7 bases, with 8 bases between them. In nucleotides, the CDR3 is TGTGCCAGCAGCTGGGCAGGGGAGCAGTACTTC. It specifies CASSWAGEQYF.

V and J are TRBV7-9 and TRBJ2-5; 10 nucleotides line up with TRBD2. J lost 5 bases, V lost 1 base, and 13 bases had no gene match. This CDR3 has 18 residues. Per the germline V gene, CDR1 is SEHNR and CDR2 is FQNEAQ (reference sequence). As DNA, the CDR3 is TGTGCCAGCAGCTTAGGTCGCCTAGCGGGAGCCATAATGGAGACCCAGTACTTC. Translated, it gives CASSLGRLAGAIMETQYF.

The gene calls are TRBV7-2 and TRBJ2-1; 12 nucleotides agree with TRBD2. V dropped 4 bases and J dropped 9; count of bases not matched to a gene: 7. Per germline, CDR1 SGHTA and CDR2 FQGNSA. The CDR3 totals 15 residues. This CDR3 reads CASSSPGLAGSEQFF. The CDR3 DNA is TGTGCCAGCAGCTCTCCGGGACTAGCGGGTTCTGAGCAGTTCTTC.

This clone was seen only once. The J gene is TRBJ2-5, the V gene TRBV30; no clear D. Germline values: CDR1 GTSNPN, CDR2 SVGIG (reference sequence). This CDR3 is built from 14 residues. V was pared by 0 bases and J by 9 bases, with 17 bases between. The CDR3 bases are TGTGCCTGGAGTGTACAGACACACAAAACCTCCCAGTACTTC. Amino acid sequence: CAWSVQTHKTSQYF.

Here the CDR3 reads CASSFQSGQPQHF. The DNA for the CDR3 is TGTGCCAGCAGCTTTCAAAGCGGTCAACCCCAGCATTTT. The chain links TRBV7-8 to TRBJ1-5; D call uncertain. CDR1 is SGHVS, CDR2 FQNEAQ, per germline. The CDR3 consists of 13 residues. With 3 bases removed from V and 10 bases from J, the gap between germline ends came to 13 bases.

V is TRBV29-1 and J is TRBJ2-1; possibly TRBD1 for D (6 bases). Germline V gives CDR1 SQVTM, CDR2 ANQGSEA. V shed 7 bases and J shed 6 bases, with 13 bases lying between them. This CDR3 contains 12 residues. The CDR3 sequence is CSDWTELNEQFF. The CDR3 DNA sequence: TGCAGCGACTGGACAGAACTCAATGAGCAGTTCTTC.

A single count supports this clone. The gene calls are TRBV24-1 and TRBJ2-7; 9 bases are shared with TRBD1. The J segment lost 3 bases and the V segment lost 3 bases, leaving 5 bases of the junction unmatched. Germline CDR1 is KGHDR and CDR2 is SFDVKD. The CDR3 sequence is 15 residues long. This CDR3 is CATSDEDRGHYEQYF. CDR3 sequence (DNA): TGTGCCACCAGTGATGAGGACAGGGGACACTACGAGCAGTACTTC.

This clone was counted a single time. The rearrangement links TRBV7-2 to TRBJ1-1; 12 bases are a match to TRBD1. The V and J ends lost 5 bases and 5 bases, in that order; junction bases with no gene match: 12. Per the germline V gene, CDR1 is SGHTA and CDR2 is FQGNSA. The CDR3 consists of 17 residues. The CDR3 DNA reads as TGTGCCAGCAGCGGAGGGACAGGGGGCGCGGATGGAACTGAAGCTTTCTTT. The encoded protein is CASSGGTGGADGTEAFF.

This clone was observed once. This chain connects TRBV5-3 to TRBJ2-2; TRBD2 aligns across 10 bases. TRBV5-3 is an open reading frame whose function is uncertain. Losses at the gene ends were 4 bases for V and 3 bases for J; bases not matched to a gene: 9. The CDR3 totals 17 residues. Here the CDR3 reads CARSTPAGTSDTGELFF. The CDR3 coding sequence is TGTGCCAGAAGCACCCCCGCTGGGACTAGCGACACCGGGGAGCTGTTTTTT.

The gene calls are TRBV18 and TRBJ2-6; tentatively, D is TRBD1 (6 bases). Germline values: CDR1 KGHSH, CDR2 LQKENI. The CDR3 is 18 amino acids. The V and J ends lost 2 bases and 1 base respectively, with 15 bases between them. The CDR3 bases are TGTGCCAGCTCACCATCGACAGGCTCTTTATCTGGGGCCAACGTCCTGACTTTC. The encoded protein is CASSPSTGSLSGANVLTF.

The gene calls are TRBV4-2 and TRBJ2-7; perhaps TRBD2 as D (5 bases). Germline CDR1 and CDR2: LGHNA and YNFKEQ. V was cut by 2 bases and J by 0 bases, with 11 bases left in between. This CDR3 has 15 amino acids. In DNA form, the CDR3 reads TGTGCCAGCAGCCAATCGACTATGAGCTCCTACGAGCAGTACTTC. Its translation: CASSQSTMSSYEQYF.

The V gene is TRBV2, the J gene TRBJ1-1; D possibly corresponds to TRBD1 (5 bases). The V gene's germline CDR1 is SNHLY and CDR2 FYNNEI. This CDR3 spans 14 amino acids. The ends were cut back, 7 bases at V and 1 base at J, with 13 bases in the middle. CDR3 sequence: CASMGPGGNTEAFF. The CDR3 bases are TGTGCCAGCATGGGGCCGGGCGGGAACACTGAAGCTTTCTTT. The entire variable domain, with the rest obtained from reference TRBV2 and TRBJ1-1, is as follows: EPEVTQTPSHQVTQMGQEVILRCVPISNHLYFYWYRQILGQKVEFLVSFYNNEISEKSEIFDDQFSVERPDGSNFTLKIRSTKLEDSAMYFCASMGPGGNTEAFFGQGTRLTVV.

This clone has a handful of counts. The rearrangement uses TRBV6-5 and TRBJ2-1; D gene unclear. There are 13 residues in the CDR3. Trimming left V 6 bases short and J 5 bases short, with 11 bases between. The germline V gene has CDR1 MNHEY and CDR2 SVGAGI. The DNA for the CDR3 is TGTGCCAGCAGCCAAGGCCGGGACAATGAGCAGTTCTTC. Protein sequence: CASSQGRDNEQFF.

The sample holds a few counts of this clone. V usage is TRBV2 and J usage is TRBJ1-3; 7 bases are shared with TRBD1. The germline V gene has CDR1 SNHLY and CDR2 FYNNEI. The J segment lost 2 bases and the V segment lost 6 bases, leaving 7 bases of the junction unmatched. CDR3 length equals 15 residues. CDR3 protein: CASSSDRATGNTIYF. CDR3 nucleotide sequence: TGTGCCAGCAGCTCCGACAGGGCAACTGGAAACACCATATATTTT.

This clone occurred once. The chain couples TRBV19 to TRBJ1-5; D might be TRBD1 (5 bases). The CDR3 covers 15 residues. V was trimmed by 1 base and J by 2 bases, leaving 9 bases between them. Germline lookup yields CDR1 LNHDA and CDR2 SQIVND (reference sequence). The CDR3 loop reads CASSIVDSGNQPQHF. As DNA, the CDR3 is TGTGCCAGTAGTATAGTTGACAGCGGCAATCAGCCCCAGCATTTT.